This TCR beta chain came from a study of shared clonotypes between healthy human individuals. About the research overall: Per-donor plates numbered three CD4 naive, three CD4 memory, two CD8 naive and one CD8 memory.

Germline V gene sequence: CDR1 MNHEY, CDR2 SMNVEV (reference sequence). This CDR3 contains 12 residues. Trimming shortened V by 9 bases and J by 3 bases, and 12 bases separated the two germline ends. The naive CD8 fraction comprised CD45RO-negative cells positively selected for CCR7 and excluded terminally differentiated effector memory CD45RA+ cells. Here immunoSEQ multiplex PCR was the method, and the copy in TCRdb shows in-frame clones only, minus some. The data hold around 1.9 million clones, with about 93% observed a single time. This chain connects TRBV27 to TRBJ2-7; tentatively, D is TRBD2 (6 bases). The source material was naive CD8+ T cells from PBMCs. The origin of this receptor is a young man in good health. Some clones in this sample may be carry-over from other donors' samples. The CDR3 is CARAGTNYEQYF. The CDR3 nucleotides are TGTGCCAGGGCGGGGACCAACTACGAGCAGTACTTC.